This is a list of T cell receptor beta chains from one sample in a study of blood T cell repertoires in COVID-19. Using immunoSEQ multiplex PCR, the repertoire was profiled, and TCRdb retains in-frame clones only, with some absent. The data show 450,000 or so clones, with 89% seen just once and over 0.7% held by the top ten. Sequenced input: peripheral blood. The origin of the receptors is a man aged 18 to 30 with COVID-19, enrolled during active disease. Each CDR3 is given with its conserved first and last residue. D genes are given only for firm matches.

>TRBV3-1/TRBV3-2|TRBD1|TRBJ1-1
CASSQGSVPGGGEAFF
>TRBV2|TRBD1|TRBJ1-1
CASTPGDRSNTEAFF
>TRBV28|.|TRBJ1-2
CAGGDLTGGYTF
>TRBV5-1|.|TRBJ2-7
CASSLGTGEQYF
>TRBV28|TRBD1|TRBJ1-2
CASYTGQGKLSYTF
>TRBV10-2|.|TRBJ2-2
CASRLTSGGVLNTGELFF
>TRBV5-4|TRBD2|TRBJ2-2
CASSLGYGGVTGELFF
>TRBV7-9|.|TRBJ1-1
CASSLTTVTEAFF
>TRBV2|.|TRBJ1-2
CASSPPGANYGYTF
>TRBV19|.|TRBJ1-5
CASSKGLHSNQPQHF
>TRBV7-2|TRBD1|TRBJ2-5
CASSPGGTGGIETQYF
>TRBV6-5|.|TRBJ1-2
CASRGGRLYGYTF
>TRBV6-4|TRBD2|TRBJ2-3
CASSPWGGDTQYF
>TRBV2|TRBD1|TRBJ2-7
CASNRDRGYEQYF
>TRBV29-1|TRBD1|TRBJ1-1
CSVQTGGTEAFF
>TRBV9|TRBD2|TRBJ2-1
CASGLAGTNSYNEQFF
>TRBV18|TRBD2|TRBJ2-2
CASSSLAGDTGELFF
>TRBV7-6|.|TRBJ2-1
CASSLGSNPYNEQFF
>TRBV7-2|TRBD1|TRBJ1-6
CASRMTGVDNSPLHF
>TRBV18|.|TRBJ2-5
CASSPAVVSLETQYF
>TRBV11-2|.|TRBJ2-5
CASSLDRAPETQYF
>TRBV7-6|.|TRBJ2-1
CASGGTDHEQFF
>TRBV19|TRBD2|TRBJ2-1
CASSPLGGRGDHEQFF
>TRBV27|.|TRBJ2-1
CASSFGDNEQFF
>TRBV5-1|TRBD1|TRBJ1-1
CASSGEGGLMNTEAFF
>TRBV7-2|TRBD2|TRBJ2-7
CASSSTSSHEQYF
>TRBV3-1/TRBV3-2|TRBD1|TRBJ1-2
CASSQDGGTGAYGYTF
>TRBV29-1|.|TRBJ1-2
CSVGRGSGYTF
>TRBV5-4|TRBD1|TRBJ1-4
CASSFAGTENEKLFF
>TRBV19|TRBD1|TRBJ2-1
CASNRRQGGNNEQFF
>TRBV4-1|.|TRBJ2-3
CASSQDYQSTDTQYF
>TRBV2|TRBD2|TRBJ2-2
CASSNGLANTGELFF
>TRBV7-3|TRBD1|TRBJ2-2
CASSLQGADTGELFF
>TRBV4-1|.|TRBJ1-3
CASRKDVVRSGNTIYF
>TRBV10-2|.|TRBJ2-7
CASSESPFGPYEQYF
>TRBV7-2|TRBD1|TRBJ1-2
CASSFDRGGYTF
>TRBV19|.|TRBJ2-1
CASSIRNEQFF
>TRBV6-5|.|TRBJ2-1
CASSYDRSYNEQFF
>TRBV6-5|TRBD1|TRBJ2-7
CASRLTGYSEQYF
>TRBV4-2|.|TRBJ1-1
CASSLTRNTEAFF
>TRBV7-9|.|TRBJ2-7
CASSLGGGGGEQYF
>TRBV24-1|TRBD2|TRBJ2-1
CATSDASGTYNEQFF
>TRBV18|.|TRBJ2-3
CASSYGEQDTQYF
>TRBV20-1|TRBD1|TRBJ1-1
CSASGVWDRGGITEAFF
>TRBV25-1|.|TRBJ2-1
CASSEGAPYNEQFF
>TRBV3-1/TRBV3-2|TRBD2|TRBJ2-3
CASSQALAGRTDTQYF
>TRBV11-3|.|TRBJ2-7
CASSLPGHTNEQYF
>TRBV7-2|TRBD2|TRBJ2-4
CASSLGGGGAVDIQYF
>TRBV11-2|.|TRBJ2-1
CASSLLGSGEQFF
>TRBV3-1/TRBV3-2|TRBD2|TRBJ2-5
CASSRDGAGGETQYF
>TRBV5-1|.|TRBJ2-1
CASSLGDIKFF
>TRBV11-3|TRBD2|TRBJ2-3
CASSPLEREFTDTQYF
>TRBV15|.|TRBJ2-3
CATSRAGGVPDTQYF
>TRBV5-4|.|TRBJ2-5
CASSHATGGKETQYF
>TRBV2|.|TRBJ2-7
CASSGLTVYEQYF
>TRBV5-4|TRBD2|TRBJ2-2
CASSSIAGADTGELFF